Each of the 3 T cell receptor beta chains below was sequenced from the same sample in a study of T cell clusters in autoimmune cytopenias (dated by TCRdb to the late 2010s). Each sample's TRB amplification started from around 0.25 ug of peripheral blood genomic DNA, which corresponds to tens of thousands of genome equivalents. Sequencing instrument: Illumina MiSeq. TRB rearrangements were amplified by multiplex PCR using a touch-down protocol with TRB-A and TRB-B primer pools mixed in one tube. Through TCRdb reprocessing, the reads give one entry per CDR3 protein sequence; DNA is omitted. The data table for this sample lists more than 7,500 distinct CDR3 sequences. The ten largest make up around 5% of the sample. Sequenced input: peripheral blood. All receptors derive from a human donor with an autoimmune cytopenia or autoimmune hepatitis (not recorded which).

This clonotype registers medium-sized by frequency. The genes are TRBV12-3 or TRBV12-4 and TRBJ1-2; TCRdb's D call, TRBD1, is unchecked because there is no DNA. CDR3 length: 13 residues. CDR3 sequence reads: CASTPGVGYGYTF.

This clonotype is identified as medium-sized from frequency. The rearrangement joins TRBV12-3 or TRBV12-4 to TRBJ2-3. CDR3 length: 13 residues. CDR3 protein: CASIRWNTDTQYF.

This clonotype is deemed medium-sized by its frequency. CDR3 residues: CAWSRNRGQGYGYTF. The chain is built from TRBV30 and TRBJ1-2; the TRBD1 assignment by TCRdb is unverifiable without DNA. The germline V gene encodes CDR1 GTSNPN and CDR2 SVGIG (reference sequence). The CDR3 covers 15 residues.